This TCR beta chain comes out of a study of control samples from healthy donors and cancer patients (dated by TCRdb to 2018 to 2021). About this clone itself: This receptor's antigen is unknown. The junction departs from germline at one end; a sequencing error may be responsible.

According to the germline V gene, CDR1 reads SGHDT and CDR2 reads YYEEEE. The CDR3, cysteine through phenylalanine, is 14 amino acids long. The only DNA kept is the CDR3, 42 bases in frame from the first base. Library generation was performed with the immunoSEQ multiplex PCR assay. This immuneACCESS table, as held by TCRdb, lists in-frame sequences with V and J called but not all clones. Of the missing ones, under half trace to an unresolved V gene in checked studies; the others have no known cause. Within this sample are 50,000 to 55,000 clones, with roughly 87% of them counted one time only. The top ten constitute around 15% of the sample.

Specimen: PBMCs. The sequence was obtained from a man aged 55 to 70 with head and neck cancer. The chain is assembled from TRBV5-6 and TRBJ2-7, with 14 bases in between that match TRBD2. The CDR3 protein sequence reads: CASSRTGTSGGPRF. The bases read TGTGCCAGCAGCAGGACGGGGACTAGCGGGGGCCCAAGGTTC.